These T cell receptor beta chains were read from a single sample in a study of blood T cells in healthy people across ages. Each CDR3 protein is one row after TCRdb ran MiXCR on the 5' RACE reads. The top ten hold approximately 4.1% of the sample, which has 1.5 million or so distinct CDR3 sequences, roughly 43% seen once. The material sequenced was blood. The receptors originated from a woman between 18 and 29 years old in good health. Each CDR3 is given with its conserved first and last residue. D genes are given only for firm matches. Part of the rows lack a size; the others show once, few, many or a class for expanded clones.

clone_size: few
j_call: TRBJ2-1
v_call: TRBV27
d_call: TRBD1
cdr3_length: 14
cdr3_nt: TGTGCCAGCTCCGGACAGGGCGGAATCCATGAGCAGTTCTTC
cdr3_aa: CASSGQGGIHEQFF

clone_size: few
j_call: TRBJ1-5
v_call: TRBV7-2
d_call: TRBD1
cdr3_length: 16
cdr3_nt: TGTGCCAGCAGCTTCCCCCAGACGACAGGGAATCAGCCCCAGCATTTT
cdr3_aa: CASSFPQTTGNQPQHF

clone_size: -
j_call: TRBJ1-1
v_call: TRBV7-6
d_call: -
cdr3_length: 14
cdr3_nt: TGTGCCAGCAGCCCGATGGGTTTGAACACTGAAGCTTTCTTT
cdr3_aa: CASSPMGLNTEAFF

clone_size: -
j_call: TRBJ2-1
v_call: TRBV5-5
d_call: TRBD2
cdr3_length: 15
cdr3_nt: TGTGCCAGCAGCTTGTCTAGCGGGATCTACAATGAGCAGTTCTTC
cdr3_aa: CASSLSSGIYNEQFF

clone_size: -
j_call: TRBJ2-7
v_call: TRBV20-1
d_call: TRBD2
cdr3_length: 13
cdr3_nt: TGCAGTGCTATTCTGATAGCGGGAGACGAGCAGTACTTC
cdr3_aa: CSAILIAGDEQYF

clone_size: -
j_call: TRBJ2-7
v_call: TRBV12-3/TRBV12-4
d_call: -
cdr3_length: 16
cdr3_nt: TGTGCCAGCAGTCCCTTGGGACACACGAGCTCCTACGAGCAGTACTTC
cdr3_aa: CASSPLGHTSSYEQYF

clone_size: few
j_call: TRBJ2-3
v_call: TRBV7-3
d_call: TRBD2
cdr3_length: 16
cdr3_nt: TGTGCCAGCAGCTTGACTCCGGGACTAGCTACAGATACGCAGTATTTT
cdr3_aa: CASSLTPGLATDTQYF

clone_size: -
j_call: TRBJ1-3
v_call: TRBV6-2/TRBV6-3
d_call: -
cdr3_length: 12
cdr3_nt: TGTGCCAGCAGCGTCGAGCGAAACACCATATATTTT
cdr3_aa: CASSVERNTIYF

clone_size: -
j_call: TRBJ1-4
v_call: TRBV7-9
d_call: TRBD1
cdr3_length: 16
cdr3_nt: TGTGCCAGCAGCCCAATCCGGGACAGGGATGTCGAAAAACTGTTTTTT
cdr3_aa: CASSPIRDRDVEKLFF

clone_size: -
j_call: TRBJ2-2
v_call: TRBV4-2
d_call: -
cdr3_length: 15
cdr3_nt: TGTGCCAGCAGCTCCCACGGAACGAACACCGGGGAGCTGTTTTTT
cdr3_aa: CASSSHGTNTGELFF

clone_size: few
j_call: TRBJ2-3
v_call: TRBV6-6
d_call: -
cdr3_length: 15
cdr3_nt: TGTGCCAGCTTCCCTCGGCAGGGGTTCACAGATACGCAGTATTTT
cdr3_aa: CASFPRQGFTDTQYF

clone_size: few
j_call: TRBJ2-3
v_call: TRBV7-9
d_call: TRBD2
cdr3_length: 16
cdr3_nt: TGTGCCAGCAGCTTTCCGCCTAGCGGGTTAACAGATACGCAGTATTTT
cdr3_aa: CASSFPPSGLTDTQYF

clone_size: -
j_call: TRBJ2-7
v_call: TRBV7-2
d_call: TRBD2
cdr3_length: 16
cdr3_nt: TGTGCCAGCCTACAAACCCCTAGCGGGAGTAACTACGAGCAGTACTTC
cdr3_aa: CASLQTPSGSNYEQYF

clone_size: -
j_call: TRBJ1-3
v_call: TRBV12-3/TRBV12-4
d_call: -
cdr3_length: 14
cdr3_nt: TGTGCCAGCAGTTTTCTTGGCTCTGGAAACACCATATATTTT
cdr3_aa: CASSFLGSGNTIYF

clone_size: -
j_call: TRBJ2-3
v_call: TRBV6-2/TRBV6-3
d_call: TRBD2
cdr3_length: 15
cdr3_nt: TGTGCCAGCAGTTACTCTGGACTAGAGGGAGATACGCAGTATTTT
cdr3_aa: CASSYSGLEGDTQYF

clone_size: many
j_call: TRBJ1-2
v_call: TRBV4-1
d_call: TRBD1
cdr3_length: 16
cdr3_nt: TGCGCCAGCAGCCAACCGGGACAGAACACCTTCTATGGCTACACCTTC
cdr3_aa: CASSQPGQNTFYGYTF

clone_size: few
j_call: TRBJ2-7
v_call: TRBV11-2
d_call: -
cdr3_length: 15
cdr3_nt: TGTGCCAGCAGCTTAGCCGCGGGTATCCCCTACGAGCAGTACTTC
cdr3_aa: CASSLAAGIPYEQYF

clone_size: few
j_call: TRBJ2-7
v_call: TRBV9
d_call: -
cdr3_length: 13
cdr3_nt: TGTGCCAGCAGCGTAGTTGGGGGCTCCGAGCAGTACTTC
cdr3_aa: CASSVVGGSEQYF

clone_size: -
j_call: TRBJ2-7
v_call: TRBV27
d_call: -
cdr3_length: 14
cdr3_nt: TGTGCCAGCAGTTCGTCACTGAATGCCTACGAGCAGTACTTC
cdr3_aa: CASSSSLNAYEQYF

clone_size: few
j_call: TRBJ2-7
v_call: TRBV20-1
d_call: TRBD2
cdr3_length: 15
cdr3_nt: TGCAGTGCTAGAGCAATAGCGGGAGTGGCCTACGAGCAGTACTTC
cdr3_aa: CSARAIAGVAYEQYF

clone_size: many
j_call: TRBJ2-1
v_call: TRBV11-2
d_call: -
cdr3_length: 15
cdr3_nt: TGTGCCAGCAGGTTGGGGGCATCATCCTACAATGAGCAGTTCTTC
cdr3_aa: CASRLGASSYNEQFF

clone_size: -
j_call: TRBJ1-5
v_call: TRBV20-1
d_call: -
cdr3_length: 12
cdr3_nt: TGCAGTGCTAGTAGCAGCAATCAGCCCCAGCATTTT
cdr3_aa: CSASSSNQPQHF

clone_size: -
j_call: TRBJ1-1
v_call: TRBV30
d_call: -
cdr3_length: 13
cdr3_nt: TGTGCCTGGACCAGATCAGTGAACACTGAAGCTTTCTTT
cdr3_aa: CAWTRSVNTEAFF

clone_size: few
j_call: TRBJ2-1
v_call: TRBV20-1
d_call: -
cdr3_length: 13
cdr3_nt: TGCAGTGCTAGGGTACTCGGCTACAATGAGCAGTTCTTC
cdr3_aa: CSARVLGYNEQFF

clone_size: -
j_call: TRBJ1-1
v_call: TRBV5-6
d_call: -
cdr3_length: 15
cdr3_nt: TGTGCCAGCAGCTTGGCCGGCACTATGAACACTGAAGCTTTCTTT
cdr3_aa: CASSLAGTMNTEAFF

clone_size: -
j_call: TRBJ2-3
v_call: TRBV20-1
d_call: -
cdr3_length: 14
cdr3_nt: TGCAGTACACAGGAGGGGGCGAGCACAGATACGCAGTATTTT
cdr3_aa: CSTQEGASTDTQYF

clone_size: -
j_call: TRBJ2-3
v_call: TRBV3-1
d_call: -
cdr3_length: 19
cdr3_nt: TGTGCCAGCAGCCAACCGACAGGCCGCGGACTTAGAAGCACAGATACGCAGTATTTT
cdr3_aa: CASSQPTGRGLRSTDTQYF

clone_size: once
j_call: TRBJ2-7
v_call: TRBV7-6
d_call: TRBD2
cdr3_length: 14
cdr3_nt: TGTGCCAGCAGCTTAAACGGGGGGGTGGACGAGCAGTACTTC
cdr3_aa: CASSLNGGVDEQYF

clone_size: -
j_call: TRBJ2-5
v_call: TRBV10-1
d_call: TRBD1
cdr3_length: 15
cdr3_nt: TGCGCCAGCAGTGAGACAGGGGGCAACAGGGAGACCCAGTACTTC
cdr3_aa: CASSETGGNRETQYF

clone_size: few
j_call: TRBJ2-2
v_call: TRBV12-3/TRBV12-4
d_call: TRBD2
cdr3_length: 15
cdr3_nt: TGTGCCAGCAGCCGTGAGCGGGGGTGGACCGGGGAGCTGTTTTTT
cdr3_aa: CASSRERGWTGELFF

clone_size: many
j_call: TRBJ2-1
v_call: TRBV7-2
d_call: -
cdr3_length: 12
cdr3_nt: TGTGCCAGCAGCTTAACCAGAAATGAGCAGTTCTTC
cdr3_aa: CASSLTRNEQFF

clone_size: -
j_call: TRBJ2-2
v_call: TRBV24-1
d_call: -
cdr3_length: 16
cdr3_nt: TGTGCCACCAGTAGGCACGGCTCAGCGAACACCGGGGAGCTGTTTTTT
cdr3_aa: CATSRHGSANTGELFF

clone_size: once
j_call: TRBJ2-1
v_call: TRBV5-1
d_call: -
cdr3_length: 16
cdr3_nt: TGCGCCAGTAGCTTGAGGGGCAGAAAGACCTATAATGAGCAGTTCTTC
cdr3_aa: CASSLRGRKTYNEQFF

clone_size: -
j_call: TRBJ1-6
v_call: TRBV6-5
d_call: -
cdr3_length: 11
cdr3_nt: TGTGCCAGCATGAGGACTACACCCCTCCACTTT
cdr3_aa: CASMRTTPLHF

clone_size: -
j_call: TRBJ2-1
v_call: TRBV2
d_call: TRBD2
cdr3_length: 15
cdr3_nt: TGTGCCAGCAACCGGGGACTAGCGATTTACAATGAGCAGTTCTTC
cdr3_aa: CASNRGLAIYNEQFF

clone_size: -
j_call: TRBJ1-2
v_call: TRBV24-1
d_call: -
cdr3_length: 13
cdr3_nt: TGTGCCACCAGCGCGACTCTTAACTATGGCTACACCTTC
cdr3_aa: CATSATLNYGYTF

clone_size: few
j_call: TRBJ2-7
v_call: TRBV11-2
d_call: -
cdr3_length: 14
cdr3_nt: TGTGCCAGCAGCTTAGATGTGAGCGCCTACGAGCAGTACTTC
cdr3_aa: CASSLDVSAYEQYF

clone_size: -
j_call: TRBJ2-7
v_call: TRBV12-3/TRBV12-4
d_call: -
cdr3_length: 15
cdr3_nt: TGTGCCAGCAGTTTAGTACCCGACAAGAACTACGAGCAGTACTTC
cdr3_aa: CASSLVPDKNYEQYF

clone_size: few
j_call: TRBJ2-7
v_call: TRBV9
d_call: -
cdr3_length: 15
cdr3_nt: TGTGCCAGCAGCTCCAGCGCGGGGGCCGCCTACGAGCAGTACTTC
cdr3_aa: CASSSSAGAAYEQYF

clone_size: few
j_call: TRBJ2-3
v_call: TRBV5-1
d_call: -
cdr3_length: 12
cdr3_nt: TGCGCCAGCAGTCCAACAGCTGGTACGCAGTATTTT
cdr3_aa: CASSPTAGTQYF

clone_size: -
j_call: TRBJ1-6
v_call: TRBV7-9
d_call: -
cdr3_length: 14
cdr3_nt: TGTGCCAGCAGCTTTACCATGGCCGGGTCACCCCTCCACTTT
cdr3_aa: CASSFTMAGSPLHF

clone_size: few
j_call: TRBJ2-1
v_call: TRBV29-1
d_call: TRBD2
cdr3_length: 18
cdr3_nt: TGCAGCGGGACAATGGGACTACCTTTCCCGAGCTCCTACAATGAGCAGTTCTTC
cdr3_aa: CSGTMGLPFPSSYNEQFF

clone_size: -
j_call: TRBJ2-1
v_call: TRBV11-2
d_call: -
cdr3_length: 14
cdr3_nt: TGTGCCAGCAGCTTAGATCGGGGGGCCGAAAGGTCGTTCTTC
cdr3_aa: CASSLDRGAERSFF

clone_size: -
j_call: TRBJ2-5
v_call: TRBV2
d_call: -
cdr3_length: 14
cdr3_nt: TGTGCCAGCAGTACACAGGGAGGGTTGGAGACCCAGTACTTC
cdr3_aa: CASSTQGGLETQYF

clone_size: once
j_call: TRBJ2-7
v_call: TRBV6-6
d_call: -
cdr3_length: 11
cdr3_nt: TGTGCCAGCAGTTACGGGGGTGGGCGGTACTTC
cdr3_aa: CASSYGGGRYF

clone_size: -
j_call: TRBJ2-7
v_call: TRBV6-2/TRBV6-3
d_call: -
cdr3_length: 13
cdr3_nt: TGTGCCAGCAGCTCCAGGGGCCCCTACGAGCAGTACTTC
cdr3_aa: CASSSRGPYEQYF

clone_size: -
j_call: TRBJ2-4
v_call: TRBV7-2
d_call: TRBD2
cdr3_length: 15
cdr3_nt: TGTGCCAGCAGCTTAGAAGGACTAGCGGGTGGAGAGCAGTACTTC
cdr3_aa: CASSLEGLAGGEQYF

clone_size: few
j_call: TRBJ1-6
v_call: TRBV27
d_call: TRBD1
cdr3_length: 15
cdr3_nt: TGTGCCAGCAGAGGACAGGGGGTAAATAATTCACCCCTCCACTTT
cdr3_aa: CASRGQGVNNSPLHF

clone_size: -
j_call: TRBJ2-3
v_call: TRBV24-1
d_call: TRBD1
cdr3_length: 15
cdr3_nt: TGTGCCACCAGCGCCGGGACAGGGTACACAGATACGCAGTATTTT
cdr3_aa: CATSAGTGYTDTQYF

clone_size: few
j_call: TRBJ2-5
v_call: TRBV28
d_call: -
cdr3_length: 15
cdr3_nt: TGTGCCAGCGGGACACCTTCTCAGATCCTAGAGACCCAGTACTTC
cdr3_aa: CASGTPSQILETQYF

clone_size: -
j_call: TRBJ1-2
v_call: TRBV12-3/TRBV12-4
d_call: -
cdr3_length: 11
cdr3_nt: TGTGCCAGCAGTCGAGGGTTTGGCTACACCTTC
cdr3_aa: CASSRGFGYTF

clone_size: few
j_call: TRBJ2-5
v_call: TRBV29-1
d_call: -
cdr3_length: 11
cdr3_nt: TGCAGCGTTGCCCAGGGGTTTGAGCAGTACTTC
cdr3_aa: CSVAQGFEQYF

clone_size: -
j_call: TRBJ1-6
v_call: TRBV20-1
d_call: -
cdr3_length: 16
cdr3_nt: TGCAGTGCTAGAGAAGGGGGAAGGTCAAATAATTCACCCCTCCACTTT
cdr3_aa: CSAREGGRSNNSPLHF